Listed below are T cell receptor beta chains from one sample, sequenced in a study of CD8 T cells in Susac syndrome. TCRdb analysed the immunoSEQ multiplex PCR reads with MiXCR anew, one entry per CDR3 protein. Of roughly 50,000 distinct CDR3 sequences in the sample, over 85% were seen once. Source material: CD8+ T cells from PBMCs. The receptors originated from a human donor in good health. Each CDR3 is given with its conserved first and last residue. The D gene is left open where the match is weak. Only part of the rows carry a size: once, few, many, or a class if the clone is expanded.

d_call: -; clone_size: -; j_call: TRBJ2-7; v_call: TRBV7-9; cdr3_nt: TGTGCCAGCAGAACCAACGACGGGCCAAACTACGAGCAGTACTTC; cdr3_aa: CASRTNDGPNYEQYF
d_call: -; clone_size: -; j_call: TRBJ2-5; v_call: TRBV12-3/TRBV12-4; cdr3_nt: TGTGCCAGCAGCCGATCGGAGACCCAGTACTTC; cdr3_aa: CASSRSETQYF
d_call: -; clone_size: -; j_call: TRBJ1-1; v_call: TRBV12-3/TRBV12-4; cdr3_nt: TGTGCCAGCAGTTTGACAGGAGCTGCGGGTGAAGCTTTCTTT; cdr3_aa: CASSLTGAAGEAFF
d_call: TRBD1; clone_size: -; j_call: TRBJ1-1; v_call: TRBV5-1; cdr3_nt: TGCGCCAGCAGCATAGGACAGGGGAACACTGAAGCTTTCTTT; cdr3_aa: CASSIGQGNTEAFF
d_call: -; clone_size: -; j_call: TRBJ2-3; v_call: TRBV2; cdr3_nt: TGTGCCAGCAGTGAAGCGAGAGTAGATACGCAGTATTTT; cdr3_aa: CASSEARVDTQYF
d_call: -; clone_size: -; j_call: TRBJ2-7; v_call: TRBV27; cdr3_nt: TGTGCCACCCAGTGGGCGGGCTCCTACGAGCAGTACTTC; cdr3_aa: CATQWAGSYEQYF
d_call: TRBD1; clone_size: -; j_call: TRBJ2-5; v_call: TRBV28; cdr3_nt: TGTGCCAGCAGTTTAAGGAGTCACAGGGGGCCCTGGGAAGAGACCCAGTACTTC; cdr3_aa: CASSLRSHRGPWEETQYF
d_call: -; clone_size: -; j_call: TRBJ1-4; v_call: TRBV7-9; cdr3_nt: TGTGCCAGCAGCTTTGGGAGGCCGGGACTGTTTTTT; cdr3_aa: CASSFGRPGLFF
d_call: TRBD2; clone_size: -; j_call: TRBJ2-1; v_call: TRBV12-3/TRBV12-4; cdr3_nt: TGTGCCAGCAGTGCCGGACTAGCGGAGCAGTTCTTC; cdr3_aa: CASSAGLAEQFF
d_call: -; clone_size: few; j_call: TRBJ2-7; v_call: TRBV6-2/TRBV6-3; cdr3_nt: TGTGCCAGCAGTTACGGGGGGGGCGCCGAGCAGTACTTC; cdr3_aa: CASSYGGGAEQYF
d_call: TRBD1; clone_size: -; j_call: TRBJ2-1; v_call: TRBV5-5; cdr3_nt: TGTGCCAGCAGCTTCGGGGACAGCCCCTACAATGAGCAGTTCTTC; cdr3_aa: CASSFGDSPYNEQFF
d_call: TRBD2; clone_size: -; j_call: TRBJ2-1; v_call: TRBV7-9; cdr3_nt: TGTGCCAGCAGCACGCGACTAGCGGGAGAGTACAATGAGCAGTTCTTC; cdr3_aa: CASSTRLAGEYNEQFF
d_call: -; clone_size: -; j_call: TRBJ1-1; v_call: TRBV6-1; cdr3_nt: TGTGCCAGCATATATAACACTGAAGCTTTCTTT; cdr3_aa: CASIYNTEAFF
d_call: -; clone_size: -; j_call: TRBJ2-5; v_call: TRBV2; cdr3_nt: TGTGCCAGCGTAAAGCCGGCGGTCCACGAGACCCAGTACTTC; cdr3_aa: CASVKPAVHETQYF
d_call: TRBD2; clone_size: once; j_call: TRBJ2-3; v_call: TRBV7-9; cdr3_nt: TGTGCCAGCAGCACCATAGCGGGAGGGTTTGCAGATACGCAGTATTTT; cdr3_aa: CASSTIAGGFADTQYF
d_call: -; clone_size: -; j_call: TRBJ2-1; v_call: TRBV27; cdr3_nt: TGTGCCAGCAGTGGGAGCGCGAGCTCCTACAATGAGCAGTTCTTC; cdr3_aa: CASSGSASSYNEQFF
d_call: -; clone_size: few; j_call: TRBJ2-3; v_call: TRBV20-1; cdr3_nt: TGCAGTGCCCCGCAGGAATCCACAGATACGCAGTATTTT; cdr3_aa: CSAPQESTDTQYF
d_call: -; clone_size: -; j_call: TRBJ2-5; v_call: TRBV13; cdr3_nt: TGTGCCAGCAGCTTGGGACGTGGGACCCAGTACTTC; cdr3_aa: CASSLGRGTQYF
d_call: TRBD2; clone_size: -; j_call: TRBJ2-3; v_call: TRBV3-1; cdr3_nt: TGTGCCAGCAGCCAAGGGGCTAGCGGGAGTAGGACAGATACGCAGTATTTT; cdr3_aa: CASSQGASGSRTDTQYF
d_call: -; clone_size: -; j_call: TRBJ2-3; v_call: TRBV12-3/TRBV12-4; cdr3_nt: TGTGCCAGCAGTTTAAACGCGCAGTATTTT; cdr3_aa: CASSLNAQYF
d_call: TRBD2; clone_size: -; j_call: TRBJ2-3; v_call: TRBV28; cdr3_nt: TGTGCCAGTCAAGCGGGAGTGAGCACAGATACGCAGTATTTT; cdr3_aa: CASQAGVSTDTQYF
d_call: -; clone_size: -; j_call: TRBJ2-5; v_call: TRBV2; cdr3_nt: TGTGCCAGCAGTGAAGGGGTCGCATCCCAAGAGACCCAGTACTTC; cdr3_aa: CASSEGVASQETQYF
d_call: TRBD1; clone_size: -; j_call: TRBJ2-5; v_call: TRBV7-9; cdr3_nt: TGTGCCAGCAGCTTATGGGACAGGGGTCAAGAGACCCAGTACTTC; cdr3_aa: CASSLWDRGQETQYF
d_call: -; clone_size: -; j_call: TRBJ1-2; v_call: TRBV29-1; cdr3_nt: TGCAGCGTTGCCTTGGGGGATAACTATGGCTACACCTTC; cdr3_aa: CSVALGDNYGYTF
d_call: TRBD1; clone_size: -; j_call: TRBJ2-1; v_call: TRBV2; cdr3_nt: TGTGCCAGCAAATGGGGACAGGGGCGGAATGAGCAGTTCTTC; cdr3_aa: CASKWGQGRNEQFF
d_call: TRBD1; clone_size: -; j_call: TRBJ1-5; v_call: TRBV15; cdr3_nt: TGTGCCGCACAGGGGATCGGAGCTAATCAGCCCCAGCATTTT; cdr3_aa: CAAQGIGANQPQHF
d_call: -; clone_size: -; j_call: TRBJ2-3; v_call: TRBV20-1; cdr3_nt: TGCAGTGCTAGACCCGGGACGCGGGATACGCAGTATTTT; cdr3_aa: CSARPGTRDTQYF
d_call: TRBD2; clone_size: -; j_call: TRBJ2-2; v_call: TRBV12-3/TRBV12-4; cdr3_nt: TGTGCCAGCAGTTTAAGCCTAGCGGGAGGCCCGATTACCGGGGAGCTGTTTTTT; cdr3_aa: CASSLSLAGGPITGELFF
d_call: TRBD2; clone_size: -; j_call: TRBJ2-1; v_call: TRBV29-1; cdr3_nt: TGCAGCGTTGAAGAGGCTAGCGGGAGTAGGGAGCAGTTCTTC; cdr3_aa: CSVEEASGSREQFF
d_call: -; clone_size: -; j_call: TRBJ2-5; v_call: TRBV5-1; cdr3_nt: TGCGCCAGCAGCTTGGTACCCGAAGAGACCCAGTACTTC; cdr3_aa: CASSLVPEETQYF
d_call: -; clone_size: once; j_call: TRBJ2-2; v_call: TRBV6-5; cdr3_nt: TGTGCCAGCAGTTACTCGCTGGGCGGGGAGCTGTTTTTT; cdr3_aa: CASSYSLGGELFF
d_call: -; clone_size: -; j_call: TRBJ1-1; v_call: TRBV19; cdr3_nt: TGTGCCAGTAGTACCGGACAGTCGAACACTGAAGCTTTCTTT; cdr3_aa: CASSTGQSNTEAFF
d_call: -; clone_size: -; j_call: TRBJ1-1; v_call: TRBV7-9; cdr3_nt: TGTGCCAGCAGTCAAAGCGAGTACACTGAAGCTTTCTTT; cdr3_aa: CASSQSEYTEAFF
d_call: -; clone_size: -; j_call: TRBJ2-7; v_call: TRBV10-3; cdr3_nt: TGTGCCATCAGTGAGGGGAGCTCCTACGAGCAGTACTTC; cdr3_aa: CAISEGSSYEQYF
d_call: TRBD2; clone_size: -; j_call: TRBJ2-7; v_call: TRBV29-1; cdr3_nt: TGCAGCGTCCTAATAGCGGGAGGCTCCTACGAGCAGTACTTC; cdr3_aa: CSVLIAGGSYEQYF
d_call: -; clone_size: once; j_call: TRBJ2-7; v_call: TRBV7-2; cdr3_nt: TGTGCCAGCACCCCAACGGTTTTCTACGAGCAGTACTTC; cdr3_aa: CASTPTVFYEQYF
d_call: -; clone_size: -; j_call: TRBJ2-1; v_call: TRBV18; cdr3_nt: TGTGCCAGCTCCCCCTCGGCCAGGGAAGCCTACAATGAGCAGTTCTTC; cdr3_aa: CASSPSAREAYNEQFF
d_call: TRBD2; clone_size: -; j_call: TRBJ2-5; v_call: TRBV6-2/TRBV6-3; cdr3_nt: TGTGCCAGCGTGGAGCGGGGACAAGAGACCCAGTACTTC; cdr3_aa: CASVERGQETQYF
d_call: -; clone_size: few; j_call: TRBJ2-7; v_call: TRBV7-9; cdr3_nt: TGTGCCAGCAGCCCCGGGGTGTGGGACGAGCAGTACTTC; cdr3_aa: CASSPGVWDEQYF
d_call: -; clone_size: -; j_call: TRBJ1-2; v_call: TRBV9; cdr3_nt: TGTGCCAGCAGCGCTAACACAGCGAACTATGGCTACACCTTC; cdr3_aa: CASSANTANYGYTF
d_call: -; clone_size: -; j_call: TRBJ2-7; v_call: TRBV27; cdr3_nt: TGTGCCAGCAGCATTAGGGGGGCTGGTGAGCAGTACTTC; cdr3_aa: CASSIRGAGEQYF
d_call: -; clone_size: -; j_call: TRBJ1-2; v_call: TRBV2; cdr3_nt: TGTGCCAGCAGTGAAGCGAAGGGGACTAACTATGGCTACACCTTC; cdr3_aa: CASSEAKGTNYGYTF
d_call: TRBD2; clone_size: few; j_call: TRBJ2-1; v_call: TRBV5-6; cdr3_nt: TGTGCCAGCAGCTTGGGACTAGCGGGAGCAAGTGAGCAGTTCTTC; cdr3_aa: CASSLGLAGASEQFF
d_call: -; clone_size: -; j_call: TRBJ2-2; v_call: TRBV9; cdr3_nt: TGTGCCAGCAGCGTATATGACACCGGGGAGCTGTTTTTT; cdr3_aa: CASSVYDTGELFF
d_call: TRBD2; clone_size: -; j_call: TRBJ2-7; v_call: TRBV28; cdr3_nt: TGTGCCAGCAGGGAGCTAGCGGAATTTTCCTACGAGCAGTACTTC; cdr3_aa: CASRELAEFSYEQYF
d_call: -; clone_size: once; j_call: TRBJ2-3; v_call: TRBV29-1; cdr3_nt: TGCAGCGTTGAAGATCTTCAGGGGACAGATACGCAGTATTTT; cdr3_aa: CSVEDLQGTDTQYF
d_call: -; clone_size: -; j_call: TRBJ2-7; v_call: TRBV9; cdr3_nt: TGTGCCAGCAGCCCCCAGGGGATCCACGAGCAGTACTTC; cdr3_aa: CASSPQGIHEQYF
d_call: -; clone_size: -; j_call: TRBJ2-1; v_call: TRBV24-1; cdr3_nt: TGTGCCACCGGAGGTTTGAAGAATGAGCAGTTCTTC; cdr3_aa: CATGGLKNEQFF
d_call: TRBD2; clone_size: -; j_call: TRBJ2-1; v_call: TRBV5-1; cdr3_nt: TGCGCCAGCAGCTTTTTAAGGCGGGAGAGCGATGAGCAGTTCTTC; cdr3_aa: CASSFLRRESDEQFF
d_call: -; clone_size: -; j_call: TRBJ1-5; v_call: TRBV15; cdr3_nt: TGTGCCACCAGCAGAACGTATCAGCCCCAGCATTTT; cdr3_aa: CATSRTYQPQHF
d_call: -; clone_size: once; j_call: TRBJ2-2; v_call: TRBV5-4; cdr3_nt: TGTGCCAGCAGCTTGGTCCCGGACAAGAACACCGGGGAGCTGTTTTTT; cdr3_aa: CASSLVPDKNTGELFF